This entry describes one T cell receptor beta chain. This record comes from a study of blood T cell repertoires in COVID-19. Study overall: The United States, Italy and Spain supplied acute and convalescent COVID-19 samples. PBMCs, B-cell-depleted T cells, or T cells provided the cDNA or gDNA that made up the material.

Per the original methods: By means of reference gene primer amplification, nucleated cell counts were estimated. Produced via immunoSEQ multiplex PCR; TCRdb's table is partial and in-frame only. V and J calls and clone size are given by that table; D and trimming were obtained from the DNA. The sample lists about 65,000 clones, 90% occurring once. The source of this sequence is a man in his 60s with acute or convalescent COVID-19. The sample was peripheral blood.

The chain's CDR3 is CASSFDWNTEAFF. CDR3 nucleotides: TGTGCCAGCAGTTTCGACTGGAACACTGAAGCTTTCTTT. The V and J genes are TRBV2 and TRBJ1-1; no firm D call. This CDR3 is built from 13 residues. Germline CDR1 SNHLY, CDR2 FYNNEI. V lost 5 bases and J lost 1, with 8 bases in between.